These 30 T cell receptor beta chains came from one sample sequenced in a study of blood T cell repertoires in COVID-19. The method was immunoSEQ multiplex PCR; TCRdb's version includes in-frame clones alone and lacks a portion of them. This sample has about 280,000 clones, with approximately 90% found just once. The sequencing input was PBMCs or T cells enriched from blood (not recorded which). These receptors came from a woman between 35 and 50 years old who had recovered from COVID-19.

The V gene is TRBV18, the J gene TRBJ1-1, with 7 positions matching TRBD1. The CDR3 has 15 amino acids. CDR1 is KGHSH and CDR2 is LQKENI in the germline V gene. V was clipped by 6 bases and J by 10 bases; unmatched bases: 17. The CDR3 DNA reads as TGTGCCAGCTCGCGCAACGAAGACAGGGTCGGGGGAGCTTTCTTT. Its protein is CASSRNEDRVGGAFF. Together with reference TRBV18 and TRBJ1-1, the CDR3 gives the full variable domain: NAGVMQNPRHLVRRRGQEARLRCSPMKGHSHVYWYRQLPEEGLKFMVYLQKENIIDESGMPKERFSAEFPKEGPSILRIQQVVRGDSAAYFCASSRNEDRVGGAFFGQGTRLTVV.

This chain uses TRBV5-1 with TRBJ2-7; possible D gene TRBD2, 6 bases. The CDR3 runs 14 residues. V was pared by 5 bases and J by 2 bases, with 14 bases between. Germline assignment: CDR1 SGHRS and CDR2 YFSETQ. The CDR3 loop is CASSRDSPAYEQYF. The DNA of the CDR3 is TGCGCCAGCAGTCGGGACTCTCCGGCCTACGAGCAGTACTTC.

V usage is TRBV18 and J usage is TRBJ2-2, with D tentatively TRBD1 (8 bases). The CDR3 runs to 17 residues. V was shortened by 0 bases and J by 4 bases, with 15 bases between the two germline ends. Germline V gene data show CDR1 as KGHSH and CDR2 as LQKENI. The CDR3 is CASSPPTTGEGTGELFF. In DNA form, the CDR3 reads TGTGCCAGCTCACCACCGACGACAGGGGAGGGCACCGGGGAGCTGTTTTTT. Looking up the rest from reference TRBV18 and TRBJ2-2 gives the full variable domain: NAGVMQNPRHLVRRRGQEARLRCSPMKGHSHVYWYRQLPEEGLKFMVYLQKENIIDESGMPKERFSAEFPKEGPSILRIQQVVRGDSAAYFCASSPPTTGEGTGELFFGEGSRLTVL.

This chain links TRBV25-1 with TRBJ1-1, with D perhaps matching TRBD1 (5 bases). The CDR3 is 12 residues long. CDR1 is MGHDK and CDR2 is SYGVNS in the germline V gene. V dropped 6 bases and J dropped 2 bases, with 7 bases sitting between them. The CDR3 region is CASRGQNTEAFF. The CDR3 region has the DNA TGTGCCAGCAGAGGACAAAACACTGAAGCTTTCTTT.

For the CDR3, the DNA is TGCGCCAGCAGCTCTGGACAGGGCCCCTACGAGCAGTACTTC. Translation: CASSSGQGPYEQYF. The V call is TRBV5-1, the J call TRBJ2-7, with TRBD1 identical over 8 bases. The CDR3 has 14 amino acids. Germline lookup yields CDR1 SGHRS and CDR2 YFSETQ. J gave up 2 bases and V 3 bases, and 4 bases lay outside the gene matches.

The chain links TRBV7-2 to TRBJ2-7; TRBD2 might be the D (6 bases). The CDR3 loop spans 13 amino acids. V was shortened by 2 bases and J by 5 bases, with 10 bases between the two germline ends. Germline lookup yields CDR1 SGHTA and CDR2 FQGNSA. CDR3 nucleotide sequence: TGTGCCAGCAGCTTATTGGACTATCACGAGCAGTACTTC. Its translation is CASSLLDYHEQYF.

This clone was seen a single time. The chain is built from TRBV21-1 and TRBJ1-5. TRBV21-1 constitutes a pseudogene. This CDR3 has 13 amino acids. The CDR3: CASSKGGNQPQHF. CDR3 bases: TGTGCCAGCAGCAAAGGAGGCAATCAGCCCCAGCATTTT.

The V call is TRBV7-2, the J call TRBJ1-5; 7 bases line up with TRBD1. Germline CDR1 SGHTA, CDR2 FQGNSA. V trimming: 4 bases; J trimming: 0 bases; junction bases outside the gene matches: 9. This CDR3 spans 17 amino acids. CDR3 nucleotides: TGTGCCAGCAGCTCCCGACAGGGTTTCTATAGCAATCAGCCCCAGCATTTT. It is translated as CASSSRQGFYSNQPQHF. Combining the CDR3 with reference TRBV7-2 and TRBJ1-5 gives the whole variable domain GAGVSQSPSNKVTEKGKDVELRCDPISGHTALYWYRQSLGQGLEFLIYFQGNSAPDKSGLPSDRFSAERTGGSVSTLTIQRTQQEDSAVYLCASSSRQGFYSNQPQHFGDGTRLSIL.

V and J are TRBV2 and TRBJ2-7; D is possibly TRBD2 (6 bases). The CDR3 runs to 12 residues. Trimming stripped 3 bases from V and 6 bases from J, with 9 bases between. CDR1 SNHLY and CDR2 FYNNEI come from the germline V gene. DNA for the CDR3: TGTGCCAGCAGTGACCGGGGGATCGAGCAGTACTTC. This encodes CASSDRGIEQYF.

This clone came up a few times. The rearrangement uses TRBV28 and TRBJ1-5; 8 bases align to TRBD1. V shed 3 bases and J 3 bases; nucleotides not matched to a gene: 7. This CDR3 comprises 16 residues. Germline CDR1 MDHEN, CDR2 SYDVKM. In nucleotides, the CDR3 is TGTGCCAGCAGTTTTTATGGCAGGGGGCACAATCAGCCCCAGCATTTT. Translating it yields CASSFYGRGHNQPQHF.

The sample holds one count of this clone. The genes are TRBV7-2 and TRBJ1-1; D uncertain. V lost 5 bases and J 3 bases, leaving 10 bases between the germline ends. Germline V lookup: CDR1 SGHTA, CDR2 FQGNSA. The CDR3 is 13 residues long. The DNA for the CDR3 is TGTGCCAGCAGCCCCGATTACTACACTGAAGCTTTCTTT. Amino acids: CASSPDYYTEAFF.

The chain joins TRBV18 to TRBJ1-4, with 8 positions matching TRBD1. Trimming cost V 3 bases and J 0 bases; bases outside gene matches: 3. This CDR3 contains 16 residues. The germline V gene encodes CDR1 KGHSH and CDR2 LQKENI. CDR3 sequence (DNA): TGTGCCAGCTCACCTCAGGGGGCTACAACTAATGAAAAACTGTTTTTT. Amino acid sequence: CASSPQGATTNEKLFF.

The chain has TRBV19 and TRBJ1-5, with D perhaps matching TRBD1 (6 bases). V was clipped by 4 bases and J by 5 bases, with 12 bases between them. In germline, CDR1 is LNHDA, CDR2 SQIVND (reference sequence). The CDR3 covers 14 residues. In nucleotides, the CDR3 is TGTGCCAGTAGTAGGAGGGGGGGGGATCAGCCCCAGCATTTT. It specifies CASSRRGGDQPQHF. Using reference TRBV19 and TRBJ1-5 for the parts outside the CDR3, the full variable domain is DGGITQSPKYLFRKEGQNVTLSCEQNLNHDAMYWYRQDPGQGLRLIYYSQIVNDFQKGDIAEGYSVSREKKESFPLTVTSAQKNPTAFYLCASSRRGGDQPQHFGDGTRLSIL.

This sequence joins TRBV7-8 and TRBJ2-3; a weak D match, TRBD2 (6 bases). The V end lost 1 base, the J end lost 2 bases, and 7 bases lay between the germline ends. The germline V gene encodes CDR1 SGHVS and CDR2 FQNEAQ. This CDR3 contains 14 residues. CDR3 coding DNA: TGTGCCAGCAGCTTAGTAGCGGTCACAGATACGCAGTATTTT. This encodes CASSLVAVTDTQYF.

The rearrangement joins TRBV7-2 to TRBJ2-5; weak D call: TRBD1 (6 bases). The CDR3 spans 13 residues. Between the trimmed V and J ends, which lost 5 bases and 4 bases, there was a span of 11 bases. Per germline, CDR1 SGHTA and CDR2 FQGNSA. In DNA, the CDR3 is TGTGCCAGCAGCGCACAGGGTAGAGAGACCCAGTACTTC. As protein: CASSAQGRETQYF. Full variable domain (outside the CDR3, taken from reference TRBV7-2 and TRBJ2-5): GAGVSQSPSNKVTEKGKDVELRCDPISGHTALYWYRQSLGQGLEFLIYFQGNSAPDKSGLPSDRFSAERTGGSVSTLTIQRTQQEDSAVYLCASSAQGRETQYFGPGTRLLVL.

The chain combines TRBV18 with TRBJ1-2; 7 nucleotides match TRBD1. The germline V gene encodes CDR1 KGHSH and CDR2 LQKENI. Unmatched junction bases numbered 8, after V lost 3 bases and J lost 1 base. The CDR3 has 16 residues. Here the CDR3 reads CASSPQTGTFNYGYTF. CDR3 bases: TGTGCCAGCTCACCGCAGACAGGGACGTTTAACTATGGCTACACCTTC.

As DNA, the CDR3 is TGTGCCAGCAGCGTAGCCCCTCTAGCGGGAGGGGAAGAGACCCAGTACTTC. Its protein is CASSVAPLAGGEETQYF. The chain carries TRBV9 and TRBJ2-5; 12 bases are a match to TRBD2. V was clipped by 0 bases and J by 3 bases; unmatched bases: 6. This CDR3 has 17 residues. Germline lookup yields CDR1 SGDLS and CDR2 YYNGEE.

The rearrangement joins TRBV30 to TRBJ1-6; 8 bases are a match to TRBD1. Germline-derived CDR1 and CDR2 are GTSNPN and SVGIG (reference sequence). The ends lost 2 bases at V and 7 bases at J; junction bases unmatched: 4. The CDR3 runs 14 residues. CDR3 DNA sequence: TGTGCCTGGAGTCTGGGACAGGCGAATTCACCCCTCCACTTT. It yields the protein CAWSLGQANSPLHF.

The chain carries TRBV27 and TRBJ2-1; D is unclear. The V gene lost 4 bases and the J gene lost 4 bases, with 8 bases spanning the gap. The CDR3 has 13 residues. The germline V gene encodes CDR1 MNHEY and CDR2 SMNVEV (reference sequence). CDR3: CASSSRQYNEQFF. The CDR3 region has the DNA TGTGCCAGCAGTTCCCGCCAGTACAATGAGCAGTTCTTC.

The V gene is TRBV11-2, the J gene TRBJ2-1, with D maybe TRBD2 (6 bases). The germline V gene encodes CDR1 SGHAT and CDR2 FQNNGV. V lost 0 bases, J lost 6 bases, and 12 bases lay in between. The CDR3 sequence is 15 residues long. CDR3 sequence reads: CASSLDPSGPNEQFF. CDR3 coding DNA: TGTGCCAGCAGCTTAGACCCGAGCGGGCCCAATGAGCAGTTCTTC.

The chain combines TRBV6-5 with TRBJ2-1; TRBD1 matches 9 bases. The germline V gene encodes CDR1 MNHEY and CDR2 SVGAGI. This CDR3 region has 14 residues. The V and J ends lost 6 bases and 8 bases, in that order; junction bases with no gene match: 8. CDR3: CASSHRDRAYEQFF. The DNA for the CDR3 is TGTGCCAGCAGCCACCGGGACAGGGCGTATGAGCAGTTCTTC.

The V call is TRBV5-1, the J call TRBJ1-2, with 7 bases matching TRBD1. V lost 3 bases, J lost 2 bases, and 10 bases stayed unmatched. Germline V gene sequence: CDR1 SGHRS, CDR2 YFSETQ. This CDR3 has 16 residues. DNA of the CDR3: TGCGCCAGCAGCTCCCTCCCGGGACAGTTAAACTATGGCTACACCTTC. Translated: CASSSLPGQLNYGYTF. The variable domain in full, with the rest retrieved from reference TRBV5-1 and TRBJ1-2, is KAGVTQTPRYLIKTRGQQVTLSCSPISGHRSVSWYQQTPGQGLQFLFEYFSETQRNKGNFPGRFSGRQFSNSRSEMNVSTLELGDSALYLCASSSLPGQLNYGYTFGSGTRLTVV.

This chain links TRBV28 with TRBJ1-4, with D unclear. Trimming took off 7 bases at V and 8 bases at J, with 8 bases between the two ends. The CDR3 has 11 amino acids. CDR1 and CDR2 (germline): MDHEN, SYDVKM. CDR3 sequence reads: CASTSPEKLFF. In nucleotides, the CDR3 is TGTGCCAGCACCTCCCCCGAAAAACTGTTTTTT.

The V call is TRBV29-1, the J call TRBJ2-1, with 7 bases aligning to TRBD2. The trim removed 0 bases at V and 1 base at J, leaving 6 bases unmatched. Germline V gives CDR1 SQVTM, CDR2 ANQGSEA. The CDR3 is 16 residues long. CDR3 nucleotides: TGCAGCGTTGAAGATTTTGGCGGGAGTTCCTACAATGAGCAGTTCTTC. It encodes CSVEDFGGSSYNEQFF.

The V and J genes are TRBV7-6 and TRBJ1-4; D remains ambiguous. Germline V lookup: CDR1 SGHVS, CDR2 FNYEAQ. The CDR3 is made up of 16 amino acids. V lost 1 base to trimming and J lost 8 bases, with 17 bases between them. CDR3 sequence reads: CASSLDQSDPPEKLFF. CDR3 nucleotide sequence: TGTGCCAGCAGCTTAGACCAGTCAGATCCACCAGAAAAACTGTTTTTT.

The V and J genes are TRBV28 and TRBJ2-1; D may be TRBD2 (7 bases). The CDR3 covers 14 residues. Trimming removed 7 bases at V and 5 bases at J, with 15 bases between. Per germline, CDR1 MDHEN and CDR2 SYDVKM. CDR3 residues: CASTTRGRDNEQFF. The CDR3 DNA follows: TGTGCCAGCACCACTAGGGGGAGGGACAATGAGCAGTTCTTC. The variable domain in full, with the rest retrieved from reference TRBV28 and TRBJ2-1, is DVKVTQSSRYLVKRTGEKVFLECVQDMDHENMFWYRQDPGLGLRLIYFSYDVKMKEKGDIPEGYSVSREKKERFSLILESASTNQTSMYLCASTTRGRDNEQFFGPGTRLTVL.

The V call is TRBV7-9, the J call TRBJ1-1; D perhaps matches TRBD1 (6 bases). This CDR3 comprises 14 residues. Trimming took 5 bases from V and 1 from J, leaving 11 bases between them. In germline, CDR1 is SEHNR, CDR2 FQNEAQ (reference sequence). The CDR3 spells CASSELGQNTEAFF. CDR3 bases: TGTGCCAGCAGCGAGTTGGGACAGAACACTGAAGCTTTCTTT.

This rearrangement joins TRBV5-5 to TRBJ2-7, with TRBD2 identical over 9 bases. The CDR3 spans 20 residues. The J segment lost 1 base and the V segment lost 1 base, leaving 18 bases of the junction unmatched. Germline V gene data show CDR1 as SGHKS and CDR2 as YYEKEE (reference sequence). This chain's CDR3 is CASSLTVVSGRRAISYEQYF. DNA for the CDR3: TGTGCCAGCAGCTTGACGGTGGTTAGCGGGAGAAGGGCGATATCCTACGAGCAGTACTTC.

The rearrangement joins TRBV18 to TRBJ2-7; no reliable D call. The V end was cut by 1 base, the J end by 3 bases, with 10 bases between. This CDR3 has 14 amino acids. The germline gives CDR1 KGHSH, CDR2 LQKENI. The CDR3 DNA follows: TGTGCCAGCTCACCACGTGAATCGGGCTACGAGCAGTACTTC. This sequence encodes CASSPRESGYEQYF. Filled out from reference TRBV18 and TRBJ2-7, the complete variable domain reads NAGVMQNPRHLVRRRGQEARLRCSPMKGHSHVYWYRQLPEEGLKFMVYLQKENIIDESGMPKERFSAEFPKEGPSILRIQQVVRGDSAAYFCASSPRESGYEQYFGPGTRLTVT.

The chain is built from TRBV25-1 and TRBJ1-4; TRBD1 might be the D (5 bases). The CDR3 contains 15 residues. The germline CDR1 and CDR2 sequences are MGHDK and SYGVNS. The ends were cut back, 3 bases at V and 5 bases at J, with 13 bases in the middle. The chain's CDR3 is CASSDPGRPNEKLFF. CDR3 sequence (DNA): TGTGCCAGCAGTGATCCAGGGCGACCGAATGAAAAACTGTTTTTT.